This T cell receptor beta chain is drawn from a study of T cells in Graves' hyperthyroidism and ophthalmopathy. Absent ophthalmopathy progression within 18 months defined stable Graves' hyperthyroidism. Hyperthyroidism had been newly diagnosed in patients aged 18 to 65, and its duration was under 2 months. Uncontrolled infection, other autoimmune disease, pregnancy or lactation barred patients from enrollment. The diagnoses drew upon clinical symptoms, serum thyroxine and TRAb, thyroid ultrasound and orbital computed tomography. Researchers took RNA transcripts and amplified the TCR beta CDR3 regions from them. HTBI primers drove first-round RT-PCR of the TCR CDR3. Each CDR3 protein is one row after TCRdb ran MiXCR on the multiplex PCR reads. The table lists about 350,000 distinct CDR3 sequences, more than 11% of them singletons, with 20% to 25% in the top ten. The CDR3 runs to 15 residues. In germline, CDR1 is SEHNR, CDR2 FQNEAQ (reference sequence). The trim removed 5 bases at V and 2 bases at J, leaving 5 bases unmatched.

Sequences were obtained from blood. The source is a woman aged 30 to 39 with Graves' hyperthyroidism. The chain joins TRBV7-9 to TRBJ2-2; 7 nucleotides agree with TRBD1. The CDR3 spells CASSPGTDNTGELFF. The CDR3 region has the DNA TGTGCCAGCAGCCCCGGGACAGACAACACCGGGGAGCTGTTTTTT.